The 10 T cell receptor beta chains reported below all come from one sample, sequenced in a study of T-cell memory formation after mild COVID-19 (dated by TCRdb to 2020 to 2023). The method was 5' RACE. Instrument on record: Illumina NovaSeq 6000. TCRdb trimmed the raw reads at Q25, called clones with MiXCR and kept productive beta chains. Each entry merges the rows of one CDR3 protein and shows their most common DNA and genes. This sample comprises a few hundred thousand distinct CDR3 sequences, around a sixth of them detected only once. Jointly, the top ten make up under 25% of the sample. Input material: PBMCs or a T cell subset sorted from them (not recorded which). The receptors were gathered from a man between 18 and 35 years old who had mild COVID-19 (a few samples of this study predate the infection). The sample titles of this study are shuffled in the database, so cell type and time point are left out; the donor was told from shared clones.

This clonotype has a handful of counts. The J gene is TRBJ2-1, the V gene TRBV20-1; no reliable D call. The germline CDR1 and CDR2 sequences are DFQATT and SNEGSKA (reference sequence). Trimming took off 1 base at V and 3 bases at J, with 16 bases between the two ends. CDR3 length: 16 amino acids. The CDR3 is CSARGPADWNYNEQFF. CDR3 nucleotide sequence: TGCAGTGCTAGAGGTCCCGCAGATTGGAACTACAATGAGCAGTTCTTC.

V gene TRBV7-2 combines with J gene TRBJ1-1; D remains ambiguous. CDR3 length: 13 residues. V lost 7 bases to trimming and J lost 5 bases, with 14 bases between them. Germline values: CDR1 SGHTA, CDR2 FQGNSA. CDR3 nucleotide sequence: TGTGCCAGCAACATTAAGCCGGAGACTGAAGCTTTCTTT. This codes for CASNIKPETEAFF.

This chain uses TRBV4-2 with TRBJ2-1; possible D gene TRBD2, 6 bases. The CDR3 length is 18 residues. The V gene lost 0 bases and the J gene lost 0 bases, with 15 bases spanning the gap. Germline V gene sequence: CDR1 LGHNA, CDR2 YNFKEQ. The CDR3 here is CASSQELAGLSSYNEQFF. CDR3 nucleotides: TGTGCCAGCAGCCAAGAATTGGCGGGGCTTAGCTCCTACAATGAGCAGTTCTTC.

In this sample, this clonotype turned up a few times. The chain joins TRBV5-6 to TRBJ1-1; TRBD1 aligns across 7 bases. CDR3 length: 12 amino acids. V shed 0 bases and J 11 bases; nucleotides not matched to a gene: 4. Germline lookup yields CDR1 SGHDT and CDR2 YYEEEE. The chain's CDR3 is CASSLVATGAFF. The DNA for the CDR3 is TGTGCCAGCAGCTTGGTCGCGACAGGGGCTTTCTTT. Full variable domain (missing parts from reference TRBV5-6 and TRBJ1-1): DAGVTQSPTHLIKTRGQQVTLRCSPKSGHDTVSWYQQALGQGPQFIFQYYEEEERQRGNFPDRFSGHQFPNYSSELNVNALLLGDSALYLCASSLVATGAFFGQGTRLTVV.

V gene TRBV5-1 combines with J gene TRBJ2-7, with D perhaps matching TRBD1 or TRBD2 (7 bases each). Germline V lookup: CDR1 SGHRS, CDR2 YFSETQ. Trimming took 0 bases from V and 3 from J, leaving 16 bases between them. The length of the CDR3 is 16 residues. The CDR3 is CASSLEGAGDYYEQYF. In DNA, the CDR3 is TGCGCCAGCAGCTTGGAGGGGGCGGGGGATTACTACGAGCAGTACTTC.

This clonotype was picked up a small number of times. The chain is built from TRBV18 and TRBJ2-3, with D perhaps matching TRBD1 (5 bases). The CDR3 has 15 amino acids. Trimming removed 0 bases at V and 4 bases at J, with 11 bases between. Germline CDR1 is KGHSH and CDR2 is LQKENI. DNA for the CDR3: TGTGCCAGCTCACCACCTTCCCAGGGATCAGATACGCAGTATTTT. This gives the protein CASSPPSQGSDTQYF.

This clonotype was counted between two and nine times. This rearrangement joins TRBV3-1 to TRBJ1-5; D is unresolved. CDR1 and CDR2 (germline): LGHDT, YNNKEL (reference sequence). V lost 2 bases and J lost 7, with 9 bases in between. The CDR3 is 13 residues long. CDR3 region: CASSQQVRQPQHF. CDR3 in DNA: TGTGCCAGCAGCCAACAGGTACGGCAGCCCCAGCATTTT.

This clonotype occurred a few times. This chain connects TRBV7-2 to TRBJ1-1; D gene unclear. This CDR3 comprises 13 residues. V was cut by 6 bases and J by 5 bases, with 13 bases left in between. Looked up from germline, CDR1 is SGHTA and CDR2 is FQGNSA. The CDR3 region is CASSSEGWTEAFF. CDR3 nucleotide sequence: TGTGCCAGCAGTTCGGAGGGTTGGACTGAAGCTTTCTTT.

This clonotype was observed a few times. The chain couples TRBV9 to TRBJ1-1; the D gene is possibly TRBD1 (6 bases). Trimming took off 6 bases at V and 1 base at J, with 13 bases between the two ends. CDR1 is SGDLS and CDR2 is YYNGEE in the germline V gene. CDR3 length equals 14 residues. The CDR3 region has the DNA TGTGCCAGCACCCGACAGGCCGCGAACACTGAAGCTTTCTTT. It codes for CASTRQAANTEAFF.

This clonotype has more than one count but fewer than ten. The chain links TRBV6-5 to TRBJ2-7, with 7 nucleotides matching TRBD2. This CDR3 region has 15 residues. Germline CDR1 is MNHEY and CDR2 is SVGAGI. V was pared by 0 bases and J by 2 bases, with 4 bases of the junction left unmatched. The CDR3 DNA reads as TGTGCCAGCAGTTACTCGCCTAGCGGAACCTACGAGCAGTACTTC. Translated, it gives CASSYSPSGTYEQYF.